Each of the 5 T cell receptor beta chains below was sequenced from the same sample in a study of response to subunit inactivated influenza vaccine. MiXCR, run by TCRdb on the RT-PCR reads, gives a single entry per CDR3 protein. The sample yields fewer than 800,000 distinct CDR3 sequences, approximately 15% seen once. The sample in question was PBMCs from blood, obtained about 12 days after vaccination. These receptors were collected from a middle-aged man who received an inactivated influenza vaccine.

This clonotype was detected only a few times. The genes are TRBV20-1 and TRBJ1-5; D perhaps matches TRBD1 (6 bases). Germline V gene sequence: CDR1 DFQATT, CDR2 SNEGSKA (reference sequence). There are 13 residues in the CDR3. Trimming removed 8 bases from V and 1 base from J, with 12 bases in between. Here the CDR3 DNA reads TGCAGTACGACGAGGGGGAGCAATCAGCCCCAGCATTTT. This gives the protein CSTTRGSNQPQHF.

A few counts support this clonotype. V is TRBV20-1 and J is TRBJ2-7, with 8 bases matching TRBD1. CDR1 and CDR2 (germline): DFQATT, SNEGSKA (reference sequence). V was clipped by 6 bases and J by 7 bases; unmatched bases: 5. This CDR3 region has 11 residues. The CDR3 DNA reads TGCAGTGCCAGGACAGGGCCTGAGCAGTACTTC. Amino acid sequence: CSARTGPEQYF.

This clonotype was recorded a few times. J is TRBJ1-1 and V is TRBV5-1, with 7 positions matching TRBD1. CDR1 and CDR2 (germline): SGHRS, YFSETQ. The CDR3 extends over 14 amino acids. The V gene end was trimmed by 4 bases and the J gene end by 4 bases; junction bases not matched to a gene: 7. In nucleotides, the CDR3 is TGCGCCAGCAGCACCAGGGGGGGAGGCACTGAAGCTTTCTTT. As protein: CASSTRGGGTEAFF.

This chain links TRBV9 with TRBJ1-6; 9 bases agree with TRBD1. CDR1 and CDR2 (germline): SGDLS, YYNGEE. V gave up 3 bases and J gave up 7 bases; unmatched junction bases: 5. The CDR3 extends over 15 amino acids. The CDR3 region is CASSATGTGNSPLHF. In nucleotides, the CDR3 is TGTGCCAGCAGCGCTACCGGGACAGGGAATTCACCCCTCCACTTT.

This chain links TRBV7-9 with TRBJ2-7; 13 bases agree with TRBD2. Looked up from germline, CDR1 is SEHNR and CDR2 is FQNEAQ (reference sequence). The CDR3 is 17 residues long. Trimming took 4 bases from V and 5 from J; bases not matched to a gene: 11. CDR3 region: CASSSRGGLAGAHEQYF. The DNA of the CDR3 is TGTGCCAGCAGCTCGCGCGGCGGACTAGCGGGAGCCCACGAGCAGTACTTC.